A selection of T cell receptor beta chains follows, all from one sample in a study of blood T cell repertoires in COVID-19. The repertoire was sequenced with immunoSEQ multiplex PCR; TCRdb's copy has only in-frame clones and lacks some. Of about 80,000 clones detected, around 80% appear once; the ten largest clones hold roughly 16%. Source material: peripheral blood. These receptors were collected from a woman of 80 years or more with acute or convalescent COVID-19. CDR3s include the opening cysteine and the closing phenylalanine or tryptophan. The D gene is left open where the match is weak. Expanded clones get a size class; other rows say once, few or many, or leave the size out.

j_gene: TRBJ1-1
v_gene: TRBV10-1
abundance: .
d_gene: .
CDR3aa: CASRESGQNTEAFF
CDR3nt: TGCGCCAGTAGGGAGTCGGGACAAAACACTGAAGCTTTCTTT

j_gene: TRBJ1-5
v_gene: TRBV7-2
abundance: .
d_gene: .
CDR3aa: CASSLQPGGPQHF
CDR3nt: TGTGCCAGCAGCTTACAGCCAGGTGGGCCCCAGCATTTT

j_gene: TRBJ1-1
v_gene: TRBV15
abundance: .
d_gene: .
CDR3aa: CATSRELSGFEAFF
CDR3nt: TGTGCCACCAGCAGAGAATTGTCAGGGTTTGAAGCTTTCTTT

j_gene: TRBJ2-3
v_gene: TRBV15
abundance: .
d_gene: TRBD2
CDR3aa: CATSSRFSGGAYTQYF
CDR3nt: TGTGCCACCAGCAGTCGATTTAGCGGGGGGGCATATACGCAGTATTTT

j_gene: TRBJ2-1
v_gene: TRBV30
abundance: .
d_gene: .
CDR3aa: CALGWQGSYNEQFF
CDR3nt: TGTGCCTTGGGATGGCAGGGCTCCTACAATGAGCAGTTCTTC

j_gene: TRBJ1-6
v_gene: TRBV6-6
abundance: once
d_gene: TRBD1
CDR3aa: CASSPFVTGNSPLHF
CDR3nt: TGTGCCAGCAGCCCATTTGTGACAGGGAATTCACCCCTCCACTTT

j_gene: TRBJ2-3
v_gene: TRBV7-8
abundance: .
d_gene: .
CDR3aa: CASSPLDGRGQDTQYF
CDR3nt: TGTGCCAGCAGCCCGTTGGACGGGCGGGGCCAGGATACGCAGTATTTT

j_gene: TRBJ1-1
v_gene: TRBV30
abundance: .
d_gene: .
CDR3aa: CARAQGGNTEAFF
CDR3nt: TGTGCCCGCGCCCAGGGAGGGAACACTGAAGCTTTCTTT

j_gene: TRBJ1-2
v_gene: TRBV12-5
abundance: .
d_gene: .
CDR3aa: CASGWGANYGYTF
CDR3nt: TGTGCTAGTGGTTGGGGGGCTAACTATGGCTACACCTTC

j_gene: TRBJ2-7
v_gene: TRBV6-2/TRBV6-3
abundance: .
d_gene: TRBD1
CDR3aa: CASSYDRVTEQYF
CDR3nt: TGTGCCAGCAGTTACGACAGGGTAACCGAGCAGTACTTC

j_gene: TRBJ2-3
v_gene: TRBV19
abundance: .
d_gene: .
CDR3aa: CASKEGPSTDTQYF
CDR3nt: TGTGCCAGTAAGGAGGGCCCTTCCACAGATACGCAGTATTTT

j_gene: TRBJ2-3
v_gene: TRBV5-1
abundance: .
d_gene: .
CDR3aa: CASSSTGRSTDTQYF
CDR3nt: TGCGCCAGCAGCTCGACAGGCAGGAGCACAGATACGCAGTATTTT

j_gene: TRBJ2-2
v_gene: TRBV24-1
abundance: .
d_gene: .
CDR3aa: CATSDSGRERELFF
CDR3nt: TGTGCCACCAGTGACTCCGGACGGGAAAGGGAGCTGTTTTTT

j_gene: TRBJ2-7
v_gene: TRBV7-2
abundance: .
d_gene: .
CDR3aa: CASRLTGLGHEQYF
CDR3nt: TGTGCCAGCAGGTTAACAGGGTTGGGGCACGAGCAGTACTTC

j_gene: TRBJ1-5
v_gene: TRBV6-6
abundance: .
d_gene: .
CDR3aa: CASSFEGGYSNQPQHF
CDR3nt: TGTGCCAGCAGTTTCGAGGGGGGGTATAGCAATCAGCCCCAGCATTTT

j_gene: TRBJ2-3
v_gene: TRBV14
abundance: .
d_gene: TRBD2
CDR3aa: CASSQGRTSGRVTDTQYF
CDR3nt: TGTGCCAGCAGCCAAGGGCGGACTAGCGGGAGAGTCACAGATACGCAGTATTTT

j_gene: TRBJ2-1
v_gene: TRBV7-6
abundance: .
d_gene: .
CDR3aa: CASSQPQGNEQFF
CDR3nt: TGTGCCAGCAGCCAACCTCAGGGGAATGAGCAGTTCTTC

j_gene: TRBJ2-1
v_gene: TRBV7-3
abundance: .
d_gene: TRBD2
CDR3aa: CASSLRTSGAGNEQFF
CDR3nt: TGTGCCAGCAGCTTAAGGACTAGCGGGGCAGGGAATGAGCAGTTCTTC

j_gene: TRBJ1-1
v_gene: TRBV6-5
abundance: .
d_gene: .
CDR3aa: CASSTLQGSEAFF
CDR3nt: TGTGCCAGCAGTACGTTACAGGGATCTGAAGCTTTCTTT

j_gene: TRBJ1-2
v_gene: TRBV6-5
abundance: .
d_gene: .
CDR3aa: CASKVNELDYGYTF
CDR3nt: TGTGCCAGCAAAGTAAACGAGCTAGACTATGGCTACACCTTC

j_gene: TRBJ2-7
v_gene: TRBV27
abundance: few
d_gene: TRBD2
CDR3aa: CASSPNPTSGGGYEQYF
CDR3nt: TGTGCCAGCAGTCCCAATCCCACTAGCGGGGGTGGGTACGAGCAGTACTTC

j_gene: TRBJ2-3
v_gene: TRBV9
abundance: .
d_gene: .
CDR3aa: CASSKSGGESTDTQYF
CDR3nt: TGTGCCAGCAGCAAGAGTGGCGGGGAGAGCACAGATACGCAGTATTTT